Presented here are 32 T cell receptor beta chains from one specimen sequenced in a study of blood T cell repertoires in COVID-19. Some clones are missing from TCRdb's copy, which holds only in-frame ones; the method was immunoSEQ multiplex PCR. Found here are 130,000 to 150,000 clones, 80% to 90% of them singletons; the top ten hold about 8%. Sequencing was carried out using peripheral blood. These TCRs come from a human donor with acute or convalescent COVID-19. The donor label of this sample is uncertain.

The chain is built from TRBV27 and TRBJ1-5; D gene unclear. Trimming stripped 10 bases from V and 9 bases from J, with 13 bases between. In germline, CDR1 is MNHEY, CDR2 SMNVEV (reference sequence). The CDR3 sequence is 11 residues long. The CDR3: CAIYPSRPQHF. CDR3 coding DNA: TGTGCCATCTATCCCTCTCGGCCCCAGCATTTT.

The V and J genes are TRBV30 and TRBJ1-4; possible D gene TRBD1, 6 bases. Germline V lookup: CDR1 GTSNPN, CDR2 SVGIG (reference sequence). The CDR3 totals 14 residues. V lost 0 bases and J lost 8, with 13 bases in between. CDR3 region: CAWSVQGGQEKLFF. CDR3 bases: TGTGCCTGGAGTGTACAAGGGGGTCAAGAAAAACTGTTTTTT. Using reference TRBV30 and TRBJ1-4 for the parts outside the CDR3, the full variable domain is SQTIHQWPATLVQPVGSPLSLECTVEGTSNPNLYWYRQAAGRGLQLLFYSVGIGQISSEVPQNLSASRPQDRQFILSSKKLLLSDSGFYLCAWSVQGGQEKLFFGSGTQLSVL.

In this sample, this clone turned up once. The CDR3 coding sequence is TGTGCCACCAGTGATTTAGGGCTAGCCGACAACCCGACGCAGTATTTT. This sequence encodes CATSDLGLADNPTQYF. The chain links TRBV24-1 to TRBJ2-3, with a possible D match to TRBD2 (5 bases). The CDR3 length is 16 residues. The germline CDR1 and CDR2 sequences are KGHDR and SFDVKD. V gave up 1 base and J gave up 9 bases, with 19 bases separating them.

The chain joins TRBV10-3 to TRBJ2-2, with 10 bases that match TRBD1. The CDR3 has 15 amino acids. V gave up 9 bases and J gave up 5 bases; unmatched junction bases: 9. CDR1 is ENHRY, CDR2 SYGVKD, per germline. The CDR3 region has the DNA TGTGCCATTAGACCCGGGACAGGGGTAACCGGGGAGCTGTTTTTT. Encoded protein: CAIRPGTGVTGELFF.

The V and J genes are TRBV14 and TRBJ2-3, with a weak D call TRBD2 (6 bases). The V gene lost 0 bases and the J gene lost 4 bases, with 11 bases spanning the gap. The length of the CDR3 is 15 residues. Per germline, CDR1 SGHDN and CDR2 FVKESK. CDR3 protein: CASSQELLASDTQYF. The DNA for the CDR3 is TGTGCCAGCAGCCAAGAATTACTAGCTTCAGATACGCAGTATTTT.

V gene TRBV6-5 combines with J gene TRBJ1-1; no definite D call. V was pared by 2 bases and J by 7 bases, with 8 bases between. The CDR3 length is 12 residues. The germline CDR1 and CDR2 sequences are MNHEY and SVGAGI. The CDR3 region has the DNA TGTGCCAGCAGTTACCCGGGGAGTGAAGCTTTCTTT. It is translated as CASSYPGSEAFF.

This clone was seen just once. DNA of the CDR3: TGCAGTGCTAGAGATGTCGAGAAACTGTTTTTT. Protein product: CSARDVEKLFF. The genes are TRBV20-1 and TRBJ1-4; no definite D call. The CDR3 runs to 11 residues. The ends were cut back, 0 bases at V and 11 bases at J, with 7 bases in the middle. Per germline, CDR1 DFQATT and CDR2 SNEGSKA (reference sequence).

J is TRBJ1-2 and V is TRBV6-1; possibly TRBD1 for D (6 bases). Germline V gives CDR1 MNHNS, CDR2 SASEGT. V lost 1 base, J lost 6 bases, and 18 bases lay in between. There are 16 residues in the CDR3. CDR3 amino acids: CASSEGWGPGDDGYTF. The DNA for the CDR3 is TGTGCCAGCAGTGAAGGGTGGGGGCCCGGGGATGATGGCTACACCTTC.

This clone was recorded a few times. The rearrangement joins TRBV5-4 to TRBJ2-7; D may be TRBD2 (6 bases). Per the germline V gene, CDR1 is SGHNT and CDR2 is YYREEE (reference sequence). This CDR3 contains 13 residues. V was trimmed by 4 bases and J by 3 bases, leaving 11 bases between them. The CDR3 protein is CASSPDGGYEQYV. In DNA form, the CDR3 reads TGTGCCAGCAGCCCGGACGGGGGCTACGAGCAGTACGTC.

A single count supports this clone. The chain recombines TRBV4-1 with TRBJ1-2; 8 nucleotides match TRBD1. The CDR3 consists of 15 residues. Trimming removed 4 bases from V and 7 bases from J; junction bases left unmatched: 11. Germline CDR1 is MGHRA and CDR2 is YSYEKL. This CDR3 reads CASSLGQGRLGGYTF. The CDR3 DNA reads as TGCGCCAGCAGCCTCGGACAGGGCCGCCTTGGTGGCTACACCTTC.

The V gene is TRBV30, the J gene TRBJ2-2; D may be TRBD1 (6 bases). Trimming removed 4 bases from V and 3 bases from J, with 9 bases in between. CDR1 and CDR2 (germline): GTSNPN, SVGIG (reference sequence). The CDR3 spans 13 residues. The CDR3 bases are TGTGCCTGGAACAGGGAATACACCGGGGAGCTGTTTTTT. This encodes CAWNREYTGELFF.

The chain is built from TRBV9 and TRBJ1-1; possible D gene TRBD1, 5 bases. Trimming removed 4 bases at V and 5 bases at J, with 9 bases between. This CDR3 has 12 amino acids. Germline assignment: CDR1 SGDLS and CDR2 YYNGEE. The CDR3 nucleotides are TGTGCCAGCAGCTCTCGGGGGACTGAAGCTTTCTTT. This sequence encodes CASSSRGTEAFF.

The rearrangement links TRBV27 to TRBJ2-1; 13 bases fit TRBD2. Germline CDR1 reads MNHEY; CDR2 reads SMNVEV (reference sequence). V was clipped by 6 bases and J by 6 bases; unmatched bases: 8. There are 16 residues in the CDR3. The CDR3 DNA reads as TGTGCCAGCAGCCTGACTAGCGGGGGGTCACCCAATGAGCAGTTCTTC. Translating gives CASSLTSGGSPNEQFF.

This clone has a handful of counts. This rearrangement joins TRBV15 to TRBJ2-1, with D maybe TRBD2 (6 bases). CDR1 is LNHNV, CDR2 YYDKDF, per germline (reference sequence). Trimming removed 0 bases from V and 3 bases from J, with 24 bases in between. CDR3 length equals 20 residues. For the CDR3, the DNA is TGTGCCACCAGCAGAGAGGGTAGAAAGAGCGGGCGGGGCCACTACAATGAGCAGTTCTTC. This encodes CATSREGRKSGRGHYNEQFF.

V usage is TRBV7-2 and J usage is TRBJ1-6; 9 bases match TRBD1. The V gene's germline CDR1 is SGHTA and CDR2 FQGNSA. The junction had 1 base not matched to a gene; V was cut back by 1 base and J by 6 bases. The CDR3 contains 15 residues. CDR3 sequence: CASSLGDRANSPLHF. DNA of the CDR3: TGTGCCAGCAGCTTAGGGGACAGGGCTAATTCACCCCTCCACTTT.

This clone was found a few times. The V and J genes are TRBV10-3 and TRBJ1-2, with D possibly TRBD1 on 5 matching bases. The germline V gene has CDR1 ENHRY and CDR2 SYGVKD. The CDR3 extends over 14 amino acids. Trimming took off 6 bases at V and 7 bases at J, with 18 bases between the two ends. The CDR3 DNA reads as TGTGCCATCAGATCGCTTGGACAATGGGTTGGCTACACCTTC. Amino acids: CAIRSLGQWVGYTF.

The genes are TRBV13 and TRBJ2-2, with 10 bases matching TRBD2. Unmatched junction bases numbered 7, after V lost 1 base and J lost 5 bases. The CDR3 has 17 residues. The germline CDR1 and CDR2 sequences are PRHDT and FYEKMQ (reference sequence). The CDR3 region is CASSLAQRGGRTGELFF. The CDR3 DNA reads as TGTGCCAGCAGCTTAGCCCAGCGGGGGGGCCGGACCGGGGAGCTGTTTTTT.

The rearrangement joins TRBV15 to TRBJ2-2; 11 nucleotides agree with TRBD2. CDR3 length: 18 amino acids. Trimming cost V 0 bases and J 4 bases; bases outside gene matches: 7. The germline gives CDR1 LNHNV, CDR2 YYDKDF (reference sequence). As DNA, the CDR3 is TGTGCCACCAGCAGAGAAGTTGGGGGACTAGCGGCCACCGGGGAGCTGTTTTTT. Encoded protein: CATSREVGGLAATGELFF.

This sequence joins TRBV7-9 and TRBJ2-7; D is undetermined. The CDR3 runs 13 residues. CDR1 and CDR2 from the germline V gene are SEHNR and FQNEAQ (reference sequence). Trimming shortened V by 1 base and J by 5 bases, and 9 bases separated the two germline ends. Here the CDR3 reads CASSLDTADEQYF. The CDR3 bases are TGTGCCAGCAGCTTAGACACCGCGGACGAGCAGTACTTC.

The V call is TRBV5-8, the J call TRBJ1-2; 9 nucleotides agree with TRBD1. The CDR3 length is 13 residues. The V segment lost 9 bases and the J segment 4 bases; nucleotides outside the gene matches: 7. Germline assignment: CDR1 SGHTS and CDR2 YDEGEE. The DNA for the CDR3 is TGTGCCATCCGGACAGGGGCCGCCTATGGCTACACCTTC. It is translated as CAIRTGAAYGYTF.

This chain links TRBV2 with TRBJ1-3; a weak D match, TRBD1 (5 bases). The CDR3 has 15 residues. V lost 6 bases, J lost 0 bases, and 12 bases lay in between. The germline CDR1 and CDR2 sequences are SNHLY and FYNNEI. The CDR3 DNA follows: TGTGCCAGCAGGGGGGGACTTACCTCTGGAAACACCATATATTTT. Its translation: CASRGGLTSGNTIYF.

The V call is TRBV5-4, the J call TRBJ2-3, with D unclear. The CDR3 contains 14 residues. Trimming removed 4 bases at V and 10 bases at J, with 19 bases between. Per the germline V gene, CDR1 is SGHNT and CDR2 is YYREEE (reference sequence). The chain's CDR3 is CASSHPTLGSAQYF. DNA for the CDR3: TGTGCCAGCAGCCACCCGACCCTAGGAAGTGCGCAGTATTTT.

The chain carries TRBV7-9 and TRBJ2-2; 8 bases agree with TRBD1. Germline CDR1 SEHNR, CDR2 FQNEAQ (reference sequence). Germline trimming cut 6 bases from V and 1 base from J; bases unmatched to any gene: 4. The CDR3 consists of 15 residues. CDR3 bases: TGTGCCAGCAGTCCGGGACAGGTGAACACCGGGGAGCTGTTTTTT. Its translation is CASSPGQVNTGELFF.

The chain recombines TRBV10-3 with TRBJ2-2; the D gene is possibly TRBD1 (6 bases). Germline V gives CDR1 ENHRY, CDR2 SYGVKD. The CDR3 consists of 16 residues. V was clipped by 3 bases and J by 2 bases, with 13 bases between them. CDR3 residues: CAISDPDRSNTGELFF. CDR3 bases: TGTGCCATCAGTGATCCCGACAGGTCTAACACCGGGGAGCTGTTTTTT.

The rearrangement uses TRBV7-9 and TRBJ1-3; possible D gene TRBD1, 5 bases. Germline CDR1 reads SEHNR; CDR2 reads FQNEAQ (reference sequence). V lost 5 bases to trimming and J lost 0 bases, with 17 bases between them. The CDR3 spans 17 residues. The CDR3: CASSPPGGSSSGNTIYF. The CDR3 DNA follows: TGTGCCAGCAGCCCCCCTGGGGGGTCGAGCTCTGGAAACACCATATATTTT.

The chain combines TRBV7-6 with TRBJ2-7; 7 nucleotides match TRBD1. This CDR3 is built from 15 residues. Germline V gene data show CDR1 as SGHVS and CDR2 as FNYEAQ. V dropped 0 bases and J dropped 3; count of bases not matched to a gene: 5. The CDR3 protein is CASSLASDRFYEQYF. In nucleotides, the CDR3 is TGTGCCAGCAGCTTAGCATCGGACAGGTTCTACGAGCAGTACTTC.

The CDR3 spells CASSIKAGGYGYTF. CDR3 coding DNA: TGTGCCAGTAGTATAAAAGCAGGGGGCTATGGCTACACCTTC. The rearrangement joins TRBV19 to TRBJ1-2, with 7 bases aligning to TRBD1. The CDR3 length is 14 residues. Germline V gene lookup returns CDR1 LNHDA and CDR2 SQIVND (reference sequence). V shed 2 bases and J 4 bases; nucleotides not matched to a gene: 4.

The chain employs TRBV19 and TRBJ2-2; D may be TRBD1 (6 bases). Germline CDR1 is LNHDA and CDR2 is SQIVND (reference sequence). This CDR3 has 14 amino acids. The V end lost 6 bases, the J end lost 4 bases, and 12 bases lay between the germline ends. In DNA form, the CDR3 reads TGTGCCAGTAGCACAGGGTCGAGCACCGGGGAGCTGTTTTTT. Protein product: CASSTGSSTGELFF.

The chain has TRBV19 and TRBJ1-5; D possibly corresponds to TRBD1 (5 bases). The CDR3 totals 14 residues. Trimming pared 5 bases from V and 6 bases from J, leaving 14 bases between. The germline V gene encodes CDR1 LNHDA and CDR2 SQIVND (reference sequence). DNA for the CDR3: TGTGCCAGTAGTCTCCGACAGCTAAGTCAGCCCCAGCATTTT. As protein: CASSLRQLSQPQHF. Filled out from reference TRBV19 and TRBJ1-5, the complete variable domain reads DGGITQSPKYLFRKEGQNVTLSCEQNLNHDAMYWYRQDPGQGLRLIYYSQIVNDFQKGDIAEGYSVSREKKESFPLTVTSAQKNPTAFYLCASSLRQLSQPQHFGDGTRLSIL.

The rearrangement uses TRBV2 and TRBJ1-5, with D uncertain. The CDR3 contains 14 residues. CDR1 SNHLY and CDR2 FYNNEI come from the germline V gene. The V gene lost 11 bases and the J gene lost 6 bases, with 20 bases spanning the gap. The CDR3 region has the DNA TGTGCCCCCTGGGAGGGCCCACGTGGTCAGCCCCAGCATTTT. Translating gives CAPWEGPRGQPQHF.

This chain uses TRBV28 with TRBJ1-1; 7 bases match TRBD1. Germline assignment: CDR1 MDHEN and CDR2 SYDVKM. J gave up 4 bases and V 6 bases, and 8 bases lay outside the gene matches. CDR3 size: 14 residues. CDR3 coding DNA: TGTGCCAGCAGGACCGACAGGGTAGCCACTGAAGCTTTCTTT. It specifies CASRTDRVATEAFF. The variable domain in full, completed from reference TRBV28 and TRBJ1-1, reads DVKVTQSSRYLVKRTGEKVFLECVQDMDHENMFWYRQDPGLGLRLIYFSYDVKMKEKGDIPEGYSVSREKKERFSLILESASTNQTSMYLCASRTDRVATEAFFGQGTRLTVV.

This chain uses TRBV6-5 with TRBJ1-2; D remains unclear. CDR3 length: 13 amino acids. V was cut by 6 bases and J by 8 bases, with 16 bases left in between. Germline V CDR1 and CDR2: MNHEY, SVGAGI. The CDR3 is CASSNGGSQGYTF. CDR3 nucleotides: TGTGCCAGCAGCAACGGAGGGTCCCAGGGCTACACCTTC.